The subject of this entry is one TCR beta chain. The antigen is unknown. This sample was included in a study of cytomegalovirus exposure and HLA in healthy donors. Study overall: Of all 400 or so donors who were genotyped, 80% to 85% belonged to the Caucasian-associated ancestry cluster. Study outcomes and limitations: Owing to their indistinguishability, certain V segments, notably TRBV6-2 and TRBV6-3, were excluded. What was likely a sequencing artifact was a cluster of highly shared sequence variants.

Vbeta (60) and Jbeta (13) primers were used in the PCR. The data were produced by immunoSEQ multiplex PCR, yet TCRdb's version contains in-frame clones alone and is incomplete. The sample includes approximately 170,000 clones, about 62% seen only once; the top ten take around 3%. Germline CDR1 and CDR2: SGHAT and FQDESV (reference sequence). The CDR3 is 16 amino acids. Deletions cut 5 bases from V and 3 bases from J, with 20 bases between. The specimen was PBMCs. The sequence came from a man aged 40-49 years in good health and CMV-seronegative. This chain connects TRBV11-1 to TRBJ2-7, with D possibly being TRBD2 (6 bases). The CDR3 DNA reads TGTGCCAGCAGCGCGCGGGACGGGGCAGCATTCTACGAGCAGTACTTC. Translating gives CASSARDGAAFYEQYF.